The subject of this entry is one TCR beta chain. Mismatch with germline at one junction end may stem from a read error. The CDR3 spans 18 residues. The germline gives CDR1 SGHAT, CDR2 FQNNGV. The library came from three nested PCR rounds adapted from ARM-PCR protocols. MiXCR was run by TCRdb on the multiplex PCR reads, yielding one entry per CDR3 protein. The table records 90,000 to 100,000 distinct CDR3 sequences, about 80% of them present only once. The data originate from a study of tumor and adjacent non-tumor tissue in lung cancer. This sample's RNA came from whole unsorted tissue. This non-tumor lung sample came from over 3 cm beyond the tumor edge.

This clonotype originated in a man aged 60-69 years with small cell lung cancer. Sequenced: distant non-tumor lung tissue. V is TRBV11-2 and J is TRBJ2-1; D is possibly TRBD2 (5 bases). Written as DNA, the CDR3 is TGTGCCAGCAGTTTAGGAGTACCAGGAGGCTACTACTACAATGAGCAGTTCTTC. Protein product: CASSLGVPGGYYYNEQFF.